This TCR beta chain was sequenced during a study of beta chain features in type 1 diabetes. On the study more broadly: The study found patients and healthy donors alike in age, gender and cell yields. Study-wide results and limits: All four CD4+ subsets from Type 1 diabetes patients carried moderately but significantly shorter TCRB CDR3s.

The CDR3 runs 17 residues. Per the germline V gene, CDR1 is SGDLS and CDR2 is YYNGEE. The V end lost 0 bases, the J end lost 1 base, and 15 bases lay between the germline ends. This clone has a handful of counts. Its antigen is not identified. Expressed TCRB transcripts got sequenced, as all isolated RNA was reverse transcribed. Libraries were prepared by immunoSEQ multiplex PCR; TCRdb keeps only in-frame clonotypes and omits some of them. The table shows 250,000 or so clones, with 25% to 35% occurring only once. This TCR was recovered from a man aged 25 to 40 in good health. The sequenced sample was central memory CD4+ T cells from blood. The chain couples TRBV9 to TRBJ2-3, with D maybe TRBD2 (5 bases). The CDR3 DNA sequence: TGTGCCAGCAGCGTAGGGCGGAGGCGAAGGGGCACAGATACGCAGTATTTT. Amino acid sequence: CASSVGRRRRGTDTQYF. The variable domain in full, completed from reference TRBV9 and TRBJ2-3, reads DSGVTQTPKHLITATGQRVTLRCSPRSGDLSVYWYQQSLDQGLQFLIQYYNGEERAKGNILERFSAQQFPDLHSELNLSSLELGDSALYFCASSVGRRRRGTDTQYFGPGTRLTVL.